These 21 T cell receptor beta chains were all obtained from the same sample, sequenced in a study of T cell repertoires in cytomegalovirus infection. Which antigens these TCRs recognize remains unknown. TCRdb reanalysed the reads using MiXCR and keeps one entry per CDR3 protein. The sample consists of roughly 340,000 distinct CDR3 sequences, approximately 32% of them appearing once. Sequenced here: cultured PBMCs, sampled from culture after CMV antigen stimulation. These receptors were taken from a human donor in good health (CMV status not recorded). Some clones in this sample may be carry-over from other donors' samples.

This clonotype was detected a few times. The chain is built from TRBV6-6 and TRBJ2-7; D might be TRBD2 (6 bases). With 2 bases removed from V and 0 bases from J, the gap between germline ends came to 11 bases. The CDR3 covers 15 residues. CDR1 and CDR2 from the germline V gene are MNHNY and SVGAGI (reference sequence). The CDR3 DNA is TGTGCCAGCAGTTACCGTCTCGGGAGCTCCTACGAGCAGTACTTC. Amino acids: CASSYRLGSSYEQYF.

The DNA of the CDR3 is TGTGCCAGCAGCAAGGTCGGAACAGATACGCAGTATTTT. Translation gives CASSKVGTDTQYF. The genes are TRBV7-3 and TRBJ2-3, with D uncertain. The length of the CDR3 is 13 residues. Trimming pared 5 bases from V and 3 bases from J, leaving 9 bases between. Germline loops: CDR1 SGHTA, CDR2 FQGTGA.

The sample holds a few counts of this clonotype. The CDR3 reads CASSLRGSGQAGDTQYF. The CDR3, as DNA: TGTGCCAGCAGTTTAAGGGGTAGCGGGCAAGCAGGAGATACGCAGTATTTT. The gene calls are TRBV27 and TRBJ2-3; 7 bases line up with TRBD2. Trimming took 2 bases from V and 5 from J; bases not matched to a gene: 13. CDR1 is MNHEY, CDR2 SMNVEV, per germline (reference sequence). This CDR3 comprises 17 residues.

The chain has TRBV20-1 and TRBJ2-1; 7 nucleotides line up with TRBD1. This CDR3 spans 20 amino acids. Germline-derived CDR1 and CDR2 are DFQATT and SNEGSKA (reference sequence). With 0 bases clipped from V and 0 bases from J, the junction kept 17 bases outside the gene matches. The CDR3, as DNA: TGCAGTGCTAGAGATGCCGGGACAGCTACAACGTATTCCTCCTACAATGAGCAGTTCTTC. Translating gives CSARDAGTATTYSSYNEQFF.

CDR3 bases: TGTGCCAGCAGGCCGGGGACTAGCGGGAGGCGGGAGACCCAGTACTTC. Amino acid sequence: CASRPGTSGRRETQYF. This chain joins TRBV6-6 and TRBJ2-5; 15 bases fit TRBD2. J gave up 5 bases and V 6 bases, and 7 bases lay outside the gene matches. CDR1 is MNHNY and CDR2 is SVGAGI in the germline V gene (reference sequence). This CDR3 has 16 residues.

In DNA, the CDR3 is TGCGCCAGCAGCCAAGGCAGCCACAACTATGGCTACACCTTC. This translates into CASSQGSHNYGYTF. The chain employs TRBV4-1 and TRBJ1-2; no clear D. The CDR3 contains 14 residues. From germline, CDR1 is MGHRA and CDR2 YSYEKL. V lost 1 base and J lost 2, with 8 bases in between.

The chain recombines TRBV27 with TRBJ2-5; D gene unclear. Trimming left V 3 bases short and J 3 bases short, with 8 bases between. The CDR3 has 13 amino acids. From germline, CDR1 is MNHEY and CDR2 SMNVEV (reference sequence). In nucleotides, the CDR3 is TGTGCCAGCAGTTTTGTCGCAAAAGAGACCCAGTACTTC. It yields the protein CASSFVAKETQYF.

This chain links TRBV27 with TRBJ2-7, with TRBD2 identical over 9 bases. The CDR3 spans 17 residues. The V gene end was trimmed by 2 bases and the J gene end by 5 bases; junction bases not matched to a gene: 13. CDR1 is MNHEY, CDR2 SMNVEV, per germline (reference sequence). The DNA of the CDR3 is TGTGCCAGCAGTTTAGAGGCTAGCGGGATCCCCATCAACGAGCAGTACTTC. Translating it yields CASSLEASGIPINEQYF.

In this sample, this clonotype turned up many times. V is TRBV27 and J is TRBJ2-7; 9 positions match TRBD2. J gave up 3 bases and V 5 bases, and 8 bases lay outside the gene matches. The CDR3 has 15 residues. The germline V gene encodes CDR1 MNHEY and CDR2 SMNVEV (reference sequence). The CDR3 protein is CASSPIAGAHYEQYF. The CDR3 nucleotides read TGTGCCAGCAGTCCCATAGCGGGAGCACACTACGAGCAGTACTTC.

A few counts support this clonotype. CDR3 protein: CASRPPGGGEQYF. CDR3 DNA sequence: TGTGCCAGCAGACCCCCAGGAGGCGGTGAGCAGTACTTC. This chain links TRBV6-1 with TRBJ2-7, with a possible D match to TRBD2 (5 bases). This CDR3 spans 13 amino acids. Germline CDR1 reads MNHNS; CDR2 reads SASEGT. Deletions cut 6 bases from V and 7 bases from J, with 16 bases between.

This clonotype was seen a single time. The V call is TRBV29-1, the J call TRBJ1-2, with D hard to call. This CDR3 is 13 amino acids long. V was cut by 4 bases and J by 2 bases, with 11 bases left in between. CDR1 SQVTM and CDR2 ANQGSEA come from the germline V gene. In DNA form, the CDR3 reads TGCAGCGTTGGGGTTAACGGAAACTATGGCTACACCTTC. Protein: CSVGVNGNYGYTF.

The V and J genes are TRBV27 and TRBJ1-1, with TRBD1 matching 7 bases. This CDR3 region has 14 residues. J was trimmed by 5 bases and V by 2 bases; bases with no gene match: 5. Germline CDR1 reads MNHEY; CDR2 reads SMNVEV (reference sequence). The CDR3 nucleotides read TGTGCCAGCAGTTTAATAGGGGGCCAAACTGAAGCTTTCTTT. Protein: CASSLIGGQTEAFF.

This clonotype was observed at least ten times. The chain recombines TRBV7-2 with TRBJ1-6; 7 bases align to TRBD1. The CDR3 totals 14 residues. J lost 7 bases, V lost 4 bases, and 4 bases had no gene match. CDR1 is SGHTA and CDR2 is FQGNSA in the germline V gene. CDR3 residues: CASSSTGVNSPLHF. DNA for the CDR3: TGTGCCAGCAGCTCCACAGGGGTGAATTCACCCCTCCACTTT.

This sequence joins TRBV12-5 and TRBJ2-6, with D uncertain. This CDR3 comprises 17 residues. In germline, CDR1 is LGHNT, CDR2 FRNRAP. The V end lost 6 bases, the J end lost 1 base, and 16 bases lay between the germline ends. This CDR3 reads CASGGLEQRSGANVLTF. The CDR3 coding sequence is TGTGCTAGTGGCGGTCTTGAACAGAGGTCTGGGGCCAACGTCCTGACTTTC.

This clonotype was seen only once. The chain is built from TRBV4-1 and TRBJ2-5; D ambiguous. V lost 3 bases and J 2 bases, leaving 13 bases between the germline ends. The CDR3 is 15 amino acids. Germline V gene data show CDR1 as MGHRA and CDR2 as YSYEKL. The chain's CDR3 is CASSQEEVGQETQYF. DNA of the CDR3: TGCGCCAGCAGCCAGGAAGAGGTCGGACAAGAGACCCAGTACTTC.

The chain is built from TRBV7-8 and TRBJ2-1; 7 bases align to TRBD2. The CDR3 sequence is 15 residues long. Germline assignment: CDR1 SGHVS and CDR2 FQNEAQ. Germline trimming cut 7 bases from V and 0 bases from J; bases unmatched to any gene: 6. For the CDR3, the DNA is TGTGCCAGCACGCTAGCGGTACTCTCCTACAATGAGCAGTTCTTC. It translates to CASTLAVLSYNEQFF.

This clonotype was found a few times. This chain joins TRBV7-6 and TRBJ2-7; 7 bases line up with TRBD1. Germline-derived CDR1 and CDR2 are SGHVS and FNYEAQ. The CDR3 is made up of 17 amino acids. V gave up 2 bases and J gave up 3 bases; unmatched junction bases: 13. CDR3 sequence (DNA): TGTGCCAGCAGCTTATCTGACCTGGACAGGTTGGACTACGAGCAGTACTTC. Its translation is CASSLSDLDRLDYEQYF. Full variable domain (outside the CDR3, taken from reference TRBV7-6 and TRBJ2-7): GAGVSQSPRYKVTKRGQDVALRCDPISGHVSLYWYRQALGQGPEFLTYFNYEAQQDKSGLPNDRFSAERPEGSISTLTIQRTEQRDSAMYRCASSLSDLDRLDYEQYFGPGTRLTVT.

This clonotype was observed a handful of times. J is TRBJ2-2 and V is TRBV7-3, with D tentatively TRBD1 (6 bases). Trimming removed 2 bases at V and 4 bases at J, with 11 bases between. The length of the CDR3 is 15 residues. Germline-derived CDR1 and CDR2 are SGHTA and FQGTGA. The CDR3 region is CASSLGQGSTGELFF. The CDR3 bases are TGTGCCAGCAGCTTAGGGCAGGGGAGCACCGGGGAGCTGTTTTTT.

This clonotype was seen many times. The chain employs TRBV12-3 or TRBV12-4 and TRBJ1-6, with a tentative D call TRBD1 (6 bases). Trimming took off 5 bases at V and 7 bases at J, with 9 bases between the two ends. The CDR3 covers 13 residues. The CDR3 loop is CASSLGQNSPLHF. CDR3 DNA: TGTGCCAGCAGTCTCGGACAGAATTCACCCCTCCACTTT.

The chain has TRBV29-1 and TRBJ1-1, with D possibly matching TRBD1 (5 bases). The V gene lost 5 bases and the J gene lost 2 bases, with 12 bases spanning the gap. Per germline, CDR1 SQVTM and CDR2 ANQGSEA. This CDR3 is 13 amino acids long. The CDR3 here is CSVYRQGNTEAFF. Here the CDR3 DNA reads TGCAGCGTTTATAGGCAGGGAAACACTGAAGCTTTCTTT.

The J gene is TRBJ1-6, the V gene TRBV12-3 or TRBV12-4, with D uncertain. V was pared by 3 bases and J by 4 bases, with 7 bases between. The CDR3 contains 14 residues. This CDR3 is CASSFSRYNSPLHF. In DNA, the CDR3 is TGTGCCAGCAGTTTTAGCCGGTATAATTCACCCCTCCACTTT.